These T cell receptor beta chains were read from a single sample in a study of shared clonotypes between healthy human individuals. Data came from immunoSEQ multiplex PCR; TCRdb stores just in-frame clones and leaves some out. The table shows 600,000 to 750,000 clones, with more than 70% occurring only once. The specimen was memory CD4+ T cells sorted from blood. Source of these receptors: a woman aged 25 to 39 in good health. Each CDR3 is given with its conserved first and last residue. A D gene is named only where the DNA matches it firmly. Clone size appears in some rows only: once, few, many, or a class for an expanded clone.

TRBJ2-1,TRBV14,-,-,CASGPSSYNEQFF,TGTGCCAGCGGTCCTAGTTCCTACAATGAGCAGTTCTTC
TRBJ2-1,TRBV15,-,-,CATSWGYNEQFF,TGTGCCACCAGCTGGGGATACAATGAGCAGTTCTTC
TRBJ1-3,TRBV19,once,TRBD1,CASGATGQPSGNTIYF,TGTGCCAGTGGAGCAACGGGACAGCCCTCTGGAAACACCATATATTTT
TRBJ2-6,TRBV5-1,-,-,CASSLDGVAGANVLTF,TGCGCCAGCAGCTTGGATGGAGTTGCTGGGGCCAACGTCCTGACTTTC
TRBJ2-3,TRBV5-4,-,TRBD2,CASSTGTSGRVDTQYF,TGTGCCAGCAGCACCGGGACTAGCGGGAGAGTGGATACGCAGTATTTT
TRBJ2-7,TRBV2,-,-,CASRPGLYEQYF,TGTGCCAGCCGCCCCGGACTCTACGAGCAGTACTTC
TRBJ2-2,TRBV27,-,TRBD2,CASSPSTGGTGELFF,TGTGCCAGCAGTCCGTCGACGGGAGGGACCGGGGAGCTGTTTTTT
TRBJ1-4,TRBV12-2,-,-,CAKGLGGEKLFF,TGTGCGAAGGGGCTAGGGGGTGAAAAACTGTTTTTT
TRBJ1-1,TRBV28,-,-,CASSIDTRHEAFF,TGTGCCAGCAGCATAGATACCCGACATGAAGCTTTCTTT
TRBJ2-1,TRBV19,-,-,CASSPLGGGSYNEQFF,TGTGCCAGTAGTCCGTTAGGGGGAGGTTCCTACAATGAGCAGTTCTTC
TRBJ2-3,TRBV6-1,-,TRBD2,CASRIAGGGSDTQYF,TGTGCCAGCAGAATAGCGGGAGGGGGTTCAGATACGCAGTATTTT
TRBJ1-4,TRBV6-1,few,TRBD1,CASSDREWNEKLFF,TGTGCCAGCTCCGACAGGGAGTGGAATGAAAAACTGTTTTTT
TRBJ2-6,TRBV5-1,-,TRBD2,CASSTLAGGPVGANVLTF,TGCGCCAGCAGCACACTAGCGGGAGGGCCAGTGGGGGCCAACGTCCTGACTTTC
TRBJ2-3,TRBV6-1,-,TRBD2,CASGRDYTDTQYF,TGTGCCAGCGGGCGGGACTACACAGATACGCAGTATTTT
TRBJ1-1,TRBV12-5,-,-,CASGLGHTQGMNTEAFF,TGTGCTAGTGGTTTGGGGCACACCCAAGGGATGAACACTGAAGCTTTCTTT
TRBJ2-1,TRBV7-2,-,-,CASSSGEGEQFF,TGTGCCAGCAGCTCTGGAGAGGGAGAGCAGTTCTTC
TRBJ2-5,TRBV9,-,TRBD2,CASSGLAGGETQYF,TGTGCCAGCAGCGGACTAGCGGGAGGAGAGACCCAGTACTTC
TRBJ1-2,TRBV11-2,few,TRBD1,CASSPGQGYGYTF,TGTGCCAGCAGCCCGGGACAGGGCTATGGCTACACCTTC
TRBJ1-1,TRBV30,-,-,CAFEGLLSPEAFF,TGTGCCTTTGAGGGGCTTCTCAGCCCTGAAGCTTTCTTT
TRBJ1-5,TRBV2,-,TRBD1,CASSLLGTGFGSNQPQHF,TGTGCCAGCAGCCTCCTGGGGACAGGGTTTGGGAGCAATCAGCCCCAGCATTTT
TRBJ1-2,TRBV19,-,-,CASSNPPPGTSYGYTF,TGTGCCAGTAGTAACCCCCCGCCGGGCACTTCCTATGGCTACACCTTC
TRBJ1-1,TRBV28,once,TRBD1,CASSTTGVVTEAFF,TGTGCCAGCAGTACGACAGGGGTCGTCACTGAAGCTTTCTTT
TRBJ2-6,TRBV27,few,TRBD1,CASSLLGTAVFGANVLTF,TGTGCCAGCAGTTTATTAGGGACAGCCGTTTTTGGGGCCAACGTCCTGACTTTC
TRBJ1-1,TRBV5-1,-,TRBD1,CASSFQGAEAFF,TGCGCCAGCAGCTTTCAGGGGGCTGAAGCTTTCTTT
TRBJ2-2,TRBV5-1,-,TRBD2,CASSFTSGANTGELFF,TGCGCCAGCAGCTTTACTAGCGGCGCGAACACCGGGGAGCTGTTTTTT
TRBJ2-5,TRBV5-6,once,-,CASSLRLGGLETQYF,TGTGCCAGCAGCCTACGCTTGGGGGGCCTAGAGACCCAGTACTTC
TRBJ2-1,TRBV5-1,once,-,CASRPGGAGYNEQFF,TGCGCCAGCAGACCGGGGGGCGCCGGTTACAATGAGCAGTTCTTC
TRBJ1-1,TRBV27,-,-,CASSSTRIGVTEAFF,TGTGCCAGCAGTTCGACCAGGATTGGGGTGACTGAAGCTTTCTTT
TRBJ1-3,TRBV28,-,-,CASTPPRGNSGNTIYF,TGTGCCAGCACCCCCCCGCGGGGAAACTCTGGAAACACCATATATTTT
TRBJ1-4,TRBV5-5,few,-,CASSLEVWVSKNEKLFF,TGTGCCAGCAGCTTGGAAGTGTGGGTCAGCAAGAATGAAAAACTGTTTTTT
TRBJ1-3,TRBV9,-,-,CASSVVSGGNTIYF,TGTGCCAGCAGCGTAGTTTCGGGAGGAAACACCATATATTTT
TRBJ2-1,TRBV25-1,-,-,CASSPGLGGYITNEQFF,TGTGCCAGCAGTCCTGGACTCGGCGGATACATAACCAATGAGCAGTTCTTC
TRBJ2-2,TRBV7-3,-,-,CASSLTGVGPTGELFF,TGTGCCAGCAGCTTAACGGGGGTAGGGCCCACCGGGGAGCTGTTTTTT
TRBJ2-1,TRBV11-2,few,TRBD2,CASSLVLRTSGYNEQFF,TGTGCCAGCAGCTTAGTCCTTCGGACTAGCGGCTACAATGAGCAGTTCTTC
TRBJ2-1,TRBV11-2,-,-,CASSLSRGNNEQFF,TGTGCCAGCAGCTTATCGAGAGGGAACAATGAGCAGTTCTTC
TRBJ2-3,TRBV11-2,-,-,CASSFRGDTQYF,TGTGCCAGCAGCTTTCGGGGGGATACGCAGTATTTT
TRBJ1-4,TRBV5-4,once,-,CASSSERGPDGKLFF,TGTGCCAGCAGCTCTGAACGGGGGCCTGACGGGAAACTGTTTTTT
TRBJ2-1,TRBV9,-,-,CASSVLDTLYNEQFF,TGTGCCAGCAGCGTTCTCGACACCCTTTACAATGAGCAGTTCTTC
TRBJ2-3,TRBV11-3,-,-,CASSLDRLGGQYF,TGTGCCAGCAGCTTGGACCGACTAGGTGGGCAGTATTTT
TRBJ2-1,TRBV2,-,TRBD2,CASSPRTSFGEQFF,TGTGCCAGCAGTCCCAGGACTAGCTTCGGCGAGCAGTTCTTC
TRBJ1-5,TRBV6-1,few,-,CASSGGQLNQPQHF,TGTGCCAGCAGTGGTGGACAGTTAAATCAGCCCCAGCATTTT
TRBJ1-2,TRBV6-6,once,TRBD1,CASSYETGVDTF,TGTGCCAGCAGTTACGAAACAGGGGTGGACACCTTC